The 3 T cell receptor beta chains presented below share a single source sample, sequenced in a study of T-cell memory formation after mild COVID-19 (dated by TCRdb to the early 2020s). The library was prepared using 5' RACE. The sequencer was an Illumina NovaSeq 6000. The raw public reads went through TCRdb reprocessing: fastp at Q25, MiXCR clone calling, in-frame beta chains kept. When rows share a CDR3 protein, they turn into one entry using the most common DNA and genes. This sample is represented by 300,000 to 400,000 distinct CDR3 sequences; 20% to 25% of them were singletons. Of the sample, around 13% is held by the ten largest clones. Source material: PBMCs or a T cell subset sorted from them (not recorded which). The receptors were sampled from an adult woman who had mild COVID-19 (a few samples of this study predate the infection). The sample titles of this study are shuffled in the database, so cell type and time point are left out; the donor was told from shared clones.

This chain joins TRBV12-3 or TRBV12-4 and TRBJ2-7; D is possibly TRBD1 (5 bases). V lost 6 bases and J lost 3, with 12 bases in between. CDR3 length equals 13 residues. This CDR3 is CASRTTGIYEQYF. DNA for the CDR3: TGTGCCAGCAGAACCACAGGTATCTACGAGCAGTACTTC.

The chain combines TRBV6-2 or TRBV6-3 with TRBJ2-3, with 11 nucleotides matching TRBD2. CDR3 length: 16 amino acids. V gave up 6 bases and J gave up 5 bases; unmatched junction bases: 10. Germline values: CDR1 MNHEY, CDR2 SVGEGT. CDR3 sequence reads: CASSWVTSGREDTQYF. The CDR3 DNA is TGTGCCAGCAGCTGGGTTACTAGCGGGAGAGAAGATACGCAGTATTTT.

The V call is TRBV12-3 or TRBV12-4, the J call TRBJ2-1, with TRBD2 identical over 14 bases. V shed 8 bases, J shed 9 bases, and the junction held 12 bases outside the gene matches. This CDR3 contains 16 residues. The CDR3 DNA reads as TGTGCCAGCTCATCCGGGACTAGCGGGAGAATCGGTGAGCAGTTCTTC. Amino acid sequence: CASSSGTSGRIGEQFF.